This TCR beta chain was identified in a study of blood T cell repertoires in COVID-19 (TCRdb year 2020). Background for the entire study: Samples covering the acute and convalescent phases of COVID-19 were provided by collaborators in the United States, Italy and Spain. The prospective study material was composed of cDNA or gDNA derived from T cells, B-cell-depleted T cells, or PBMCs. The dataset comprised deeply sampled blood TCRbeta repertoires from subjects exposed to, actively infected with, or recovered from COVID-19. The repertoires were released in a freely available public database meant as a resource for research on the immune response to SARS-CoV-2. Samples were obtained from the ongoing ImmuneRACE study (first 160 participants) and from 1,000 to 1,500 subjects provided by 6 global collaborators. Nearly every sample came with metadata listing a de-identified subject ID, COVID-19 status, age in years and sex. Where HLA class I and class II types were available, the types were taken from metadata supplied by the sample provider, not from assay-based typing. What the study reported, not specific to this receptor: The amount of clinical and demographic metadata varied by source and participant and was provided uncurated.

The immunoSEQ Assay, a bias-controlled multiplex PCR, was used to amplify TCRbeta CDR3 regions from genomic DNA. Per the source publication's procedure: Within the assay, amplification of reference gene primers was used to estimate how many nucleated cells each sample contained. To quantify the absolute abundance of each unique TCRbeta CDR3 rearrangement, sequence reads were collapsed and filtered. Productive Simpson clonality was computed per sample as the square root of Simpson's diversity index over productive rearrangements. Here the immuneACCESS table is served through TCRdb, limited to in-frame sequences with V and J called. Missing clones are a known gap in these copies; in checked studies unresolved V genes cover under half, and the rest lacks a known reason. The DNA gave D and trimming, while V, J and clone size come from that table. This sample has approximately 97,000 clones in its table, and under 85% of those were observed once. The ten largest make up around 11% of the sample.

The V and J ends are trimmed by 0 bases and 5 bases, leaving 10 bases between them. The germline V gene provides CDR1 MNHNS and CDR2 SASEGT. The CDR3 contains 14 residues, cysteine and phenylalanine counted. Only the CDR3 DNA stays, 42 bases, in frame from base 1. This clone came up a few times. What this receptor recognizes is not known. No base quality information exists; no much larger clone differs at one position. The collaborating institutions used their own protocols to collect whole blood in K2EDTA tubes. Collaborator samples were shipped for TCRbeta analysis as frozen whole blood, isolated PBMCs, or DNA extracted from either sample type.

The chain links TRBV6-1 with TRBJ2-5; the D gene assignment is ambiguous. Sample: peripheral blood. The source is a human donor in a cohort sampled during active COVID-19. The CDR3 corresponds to CASSEALARETQYF. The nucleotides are TGTGCCAGCAGTGAAGCGCTTGCGAGGGAGACCCAGTACTTC.